This TCR beta chain was sequenced in a study of T cell repertoires in cytomegalovirus infection. Study background: Researchers turned to recently identified HLA-C-restricted CMV epitopes as well as well-studied HLA-B-restricted ones. From public TCR beta signatures came an indication of both CMV infection and matching HLA type. The study's findings and limits: Carriers of CMV plus the relevant HLA were identified by cumulative public TCR beta family frequency. HLA-C-restricted TCR beta clonotypes specific for CMV led the ex vivo response.

This CDR3 has 11 residues. Germline loops: CDR1 SGDLS, CDR2 YYNGEE. Trimming removed 3 bases at V and 7 bases at J, with 7 bases between. TCRdb independently ran MiXCR on the reads; one entry per CDR3 protein. This sample yields roughly 990,000 distinct CDR3 sequences, of which approximately 31% are seen a single time; around an eighth belongs to the top ten. A note on this clonotype: Its matching antigen is unknown.

The specimen was cultured CD8+ T cells from PBMCs, collected from culture after CMV antigen stimulation. The rearrangement links TRBV9 to TRBJ1-1; D is unresolved. This receptor was identified in a human donor in good health (CMV status not recorded). Some clones in this sample may be carry-over from other donors' samples. CDR3 DNA: TGTGCCAGCAGCGAAGCGGATGAAGCTTTCTTT. Amino acids: CASSEADEAFF.